These 26 T cell receptor beta chains were all obtained from the same sample, sequenced in a study of shared clonotypes between healthy human individuals. The method was immunoSEQ multiplex PCR; TCRdb's version includes in-frame clones alone and lacks a portion of them. The profile shows over 2 million clones, 85% to 95% of them singletons. Sequenced input: naive CD4+ T cells sorted from blood. The subset: CD45RA+ positively selected. Source of these receptors: a man aged 18 to 30 in good health.

The V call is TRBV7-9, the J call TRBJ1-6; tentative D call: TRBD1 (5 bases). Trimming removed 4 bases at V and 4 bases at J, with 11 bases between. Germline CDR1 is SEHNR and CDR2 is FQNEAQ (reference sequence). The CDR3 spans 15 residues. The CDR3 DNA sequence: TGTGCCAGCAGCTACGGGGGGGGATATAATTCACCCCTCCACTTT. Its protein product is CASSYGGGYNSPLHF.

The gene calls are TRBV27 and TRBJ1-3; no reliable D call. In germline, CDR1 is MNHEY, CDR2 SMNVEV (reference sequence). This CDR3 spans 14 amino acids. V shed 5 bases and J shed 5 bases, with 13 bases lying between them. The CDR3 nucleotides read TGTGCCAGCAGTCCGAGTCCCCTGAGAAACACCATATATTTT. Residues: CASSPSPLRNTIYF.

In its sample, this clone was seen many times. The rearrangement uses TRBV29-1 and TRBJ1-2, with TRBD1 identical over 9 bases. This CDR3 is 13 amino acids long. From germline, CDR1 is SQVTM and CDR2 ANQGSEA. The ends lost 7 bases at V and 1 base at J; junction bases unmatched: 4. CDR3 bases: TGCAGCGGAGGGACAGGGAATAACTATGGCTACACCTTC. Its protein product is CSGGTGNNYGYTF.

This clone appeared once. The chain uses TRBV18 and TRBJ2-7, with a possible D match to TRBD2 (6 bases). The CDR3 length is 16 residues. Trimming shortened V by 4 bases and J by 0 bases, and 16 bases separated the two germline ends. CDR1 and CDR2 (germline): KGHSH, LQKENI. Written as DNA, the CDR3 is TGTGCCAGCTCACGGGGGATAGCGGCAAACTCCTACGAGCAGTACTTC. As protein: CASSRGIAANSYEQYF.

V and J are TRBV7-9 and TRBJ1-2; a weak D match, TRBD1 (6 bases). V was shortened by 1 base and J by 0 bases, with 12 bases between the two germline ends. Per the germline V gene, CDR1 is SEHNR and CDR2 is FQNEAQ (reference sequence). CDR3 length: 16 residues. In nucleotides, the CDR3 is TGTGCCAGCAGCTTAGGCTTAGGACAGCCTAACTATGGCTACACCTTC. Amino acid sequence: CASSLGLGQPNYGYTF.

This sequence joins TRBV18 and TRBJ1-2, with D hard to call. V lost 4 bases to trimming and J lost 8 bases, with 11 bases between them. This CDR3 comprises 12 residues. Germline V gene data show CDR1 as KGHSH and CDR2 as LQKENI. The CDR3 nucleotides read TGTGCCAGCTCACAAGGCCCTTCCGGCTACACCTTC. Amino acid sequence: CASSQGPSGYTF.

The rearrangement links TRBV6-5 to TRBJ2-3; D gene ambiguous. The V end was cut by 4 bases, the J end by 2 bases, with 10 bases between. CDR1 and CDR2 (germline): MNHEY, SVGAGI. This CDR3 contains 14 residues. For the CDR3, the DNA is TGTGCCAGCAGTTTGACCCGGGCCACAGATACGCAGTATTTT. It translates to CASSLTRATDTQYF.

This chain links TRBV6-5 with TRBJ2-7, with a tentative D call TRBD2 (5 bases). Looked up from germline, CDR1 is MNHEY and CDR2 is SVGAGI. The CDR3 runs 16 residues. Trimming stripped 0 bases from V and 0 bases from J, with 12 bases between. CDR3 nucleotide sequence: TGTGCCAGCAGTTACTCCGGACTCAGGAGCTCCTACGAGCAGTACTTC. Translation gives CASSYSGLRSSYEQYF.

The V gene is TRBV10-3, the J gene TRBJ1-4, with D unresolved. Trimming pared 5 bases from V and 6 bases from J, leaving 10 bases between. The germline V gene encodes CDR1 ENHRY and CDR2 SYGVKD. The CDR3 is 13 residues long. CDR3 sequence reads: CAISTDYYEKLFF. The CDR3 DNA sequence: TGTGCCATCAGTACGGACTACTATGAAAAACTGTTTTTT.

V and J are TRBV5-4 and TRBJ1-6, with D perhaps TRBD1 (5 bases). This CDR3 has 15 residues. The V end was cut by 2 bases, the J end by 9 bases, with 15 bases between. Germline-derived CDR1 and CDR2 are SGHNT and YYREEE (reference sequence). The CDR3 is CASSFGREWSSPLHF. CDR3 coding DNA: TGTGCCAGCAGCTTTGGCAGGGAGTGGAGTTCACCCCTCCACTTT. The full variable domain, with the rest looked up from reference TRBV5-4 and TRBJ1-6, is ETGVTQSPTHLIKTRGQQVTLRCSSQSGHNTVSWYQQALGQGPQFIFQYYREEENGRGNFPPRFSGLQFPNYSSELNVNALELDDSALYLCASSFGREWSSPLHFGNGTRLTVT.

This chain connects TRBV5-1 to TRBJ2-6, with a tentative D call TRBD2 (6 bases). Trimming cost V 4 bases and J 0 bases, with 17 bases left between them. The CDR3 has 18 residues. Germline CDR1 and CDR2: SGHRS and YFSETQ. CDR3 DNA sequence: TGCGCCAGCAGCCTTGGAAGGAGGGACTCCTCTGGGGCCAACGTCCTGACTTTC. Translated: CASSLGRRDSSGANVLTF. Full variable domain (remainder filled in from reference TRBV5-1 and TRBJ2-6): KAGVTQTPRYLIKTRGQQVTLSCSPISGHRSVSWYQQTPGQGLQFLFEYFSETQRNKGNFPGRFSGRQFSNSRSEMNVSTLELGDSALYLCASSLGRRDSSGANVLTFGAGSRLTVL.

The chain employs TRBV6-1 and TRBJ1-4; 9 nucleotides align to TRBD1. CDR1 is MNHNS, CDR2 SASEGT, per germline. This CDR3 spans 14 amino acids. Trimming took 6 bases from V and 6 from J; bases not matched to a gene: 5. The DNA for the CDR3 is TGTGCCAGCAGCGACGGGACAGGGTATGAAAAACTGTTTTTT. Amino acids: CASSDGTGYEKLFF.

V gene TRBV27 combines with J gene TRBJ2-5, with 16 bases aligning to TRBD2. Germline CDR1 reads MNHEY; CDR2 reads SMNVEV (reference sequence). The CDR3 is 18 amino acids. V lost 2 bases and J lost 6; bases outside the gene matches: 9. The CDR3 protein is CASSLRGLAGGITQTQYF. The CDR3 nucleotides read TGTGCCAGCAGTTTAAGGGGACTAGCGGGAGGGATCACACAGACCCAGTACTTC.

In the case of this clone: This sample includes further DNA sequences coding for the same CDR3. V and J are TRBV5-4 and TRBJ1-4; a possible D gene is TRBD1 (6 bases). Per the germline V gene, CDR1 is SGHNT and CDR2 is YYREEE (reference sequence). This CDR3 spans 14 amino acids. Trimming shortened V by 4 bases and J by 2 bases, and 9 bases separated the two germline ends. For the CDR3, the DNA is TGTGCCAGCAGCCTCGACAGGACTAATGAAAAACTGTTTTTT. Translated: CASSLDRTNEKLFF.

This chain links TRBV10-3 with TRBJ2-3; 7 nucleotides align to TRBD2. The CDR3 runs to 15 residues. V lost 1 base, J lost 3 bases, and 4 bases stayed unmatched. Germline CDR1 is ENHRY and CDR2 is SYGVKD. CDR3 loop: CAISEWGGETDTQYF. The DNA for the CDR3 is TGTGCCATCAGTGAGTGGGGGGGAGAAACAGATACGCAGTATTTT.

The rearrangement uses TRBV6-5 and TRBJ1-2; tentatively, D is TRBD1 (5 bases). The CDR3 totals 15 residues. Trimming removed 5 bases from V and 8 bases from J, with 21 bases in between. CDR1 and CDR2 from the germline V gene are MNHEY and SVGAGI. CDR3 in DNA: TGTGCCAGCAGTAACGGGAGGGTACGGGGGTACGGCTACACCTTC. Protein: CASSNGRVRGYGYTF.

Points on this clone: In the same sample, other DNA sequences code for this CDR3. The V gene is TRBV30, the J gene TRBJ2-7; a possible D gene is TRBD1 (5 bases). Trimming pared 5 bases from V and 0 bases from J, leaving 11 bases between. The CDR3 length is 13 residues. Germline V gene data show CDR1 as GTSNPN and CDR2 as SVGIG (reference sequence). The CDR3 bases are TGTGCCTGGGGAACAGGTTCCTCCTACGAGCAGTACTTC. Its protein product is CAWGTGSSYEQYF. The full variable domain, with the rest looked up from reference TRBV30 and TRBJ2-7, is SQTIHQWPATLVQPVGSPLSLECTVEGTSNPNLYWYRQAAGRGLQLLFYSVGIGQISSEVPQNLSASRPQDRQFILSSKKLLLSDSGFYLCAWGTGSSYEQYFGPGTRLTVT.

This CDR3 reads CAIGDSNQPQHF. CDR3 bases: TGTGCCATTGGAGATAGCAATCAGCCCCAGCATTTT. V and J are TRBV6-1 and TRBJ1-5; D call uncertain. CDR3 length: 12 amino acids. Deletions cut 10 bases from V and 0 bases from J, with 7 bases between. CDR1 is MNHNS and CDR2 is SASEGT in the germline V gene.

V is TRBV11-2 and J is TRBJ1-3; TRBD1 matches 10 bases. The trim removed 5 bases at V and 4 bases at J, leaving 5 bases unmatched. This CDR3 is built from 15 residues. Germline CDR1 is SGHAT and CDR2 is FQNNGV. The CDR3, as DNA: TGTGCCAGCAGCCTTAGACAGGGGGCAGGAAACACCATATATTTT. Protein product: CASSLRQGAGNTIYF. The complete variable domain, with remaining parts taken from reference TRBV11-2 and TRBJ1-3, reads EAGVAQSPRYKIIEKRQSVAFWCNPISGHATLYWYQQILGQGPKLLIQFQNNGVVDDSQLPKDRFSAERLKGVDSTLKIQPAKLEDSAVYLCASSLRQGAGNTIYFGEGSWLTVV.

The J gene is TRBJ2-7, the V gene TRBV10-1; D is perhaps TRBD2 (5 bases). Germline V gene lookup returns CDR1 WNHNN and CDR2 SYGVQD (reference sequence). This CDR3 spans 14 amino acids. Trimming took off 3 bases at V and 5 bases at J, with 14 bases between the two ends. The CDR3 here is CASSEGGTNNEQYF. CDR3 coding DNA: TGCGCCAGCAGTGAAGGAGGCACAAACAACGAGCAGTACTTC.

This clone was detected only once. The rearrangement links TRBV6-1 to TRBJ1-3; perhaps TRBD1 as D (5 bases). CDR1 is MNHNS and CDR2 is SASEGT in the germline V gene. Trimming pared 0 bases from V and 11 bases from J, leaving 8 bases between. The CDR3 runs to 12 residues. The CDR3 loop reads CASSEAGGSIYF. The CDR3 nucleotides read TGTGCCAGCAGTGAAGCTGGGGGGTCCATATATTTT.

The genes are TRBV19 and TRBJ1-6, with TRBD1 matching over 10 bases. The CDR3 loop spans 15 amino acids. V lost 6 bases, J lost 7 bases, and 6 bases stayed unmatched. Germline loops: CDR1 LNHDA, CDR2 SQIVND (reference sequence). Here the CDR3 reads CASSSGTGVNSPLHF. CDR3 DNA: TGTGCCAGTAGCTCCGGGACAGGGGTCAATTCACCCCTCCACTTT.

As regards this clone: This CDR3 is also generated by other DNA sequences in the sample. The chain couples TRBV6-5 to TRBJ1-1, with TRBD1 matching over 8 bases. The CDR3 is 13 amino acids. V trimming: 8 bases; J trimming: 0 bases; junction bases outside the gene matches: 2. Germline lookup yields CDR1 MNHEY and CDR2 SVGAGI. The CDR3 nucleotides are TGTGCCAGCCACAGGGGGATGAACACTGAAGCTTTCTTT. Residues: CASHRGMNTEAFF.

V and J are TRBV6-5 and TRBJ1-6, with 7 bases aligning to TRBD1. V was clipped by 6 bases and J by 2 bases; unmatched bases: 1. CDR3 length: 14 amino acids. Germline CDR1 MNHEY, CDR2 SVGAGI. The CDR3: CASSTGAYNSPLHF. The DNA for the CDR3 is TGTGCCAGCAGCACAGGGGCCTATAATTCACCCCTCCACTTT.

The chain has TRBV25-1 and TRBJ2-7; tentative D call: TRBD2 (6 bases). This CDR3 contains 12 residues. V was clipped by 4 bases and J by 3 bases, with 7 bases between them. Germline CDR1 and CDR2: MGHDK and SYGVNS. CDR3 residues: CASSVTSYEQYF. CDR3 bases: TGTGCCAGCAGTGTGACTAGCTACGAGCAGTACTTC.

This chain links TRBV2 with TRBJ2-7, with D perhaps given as TRBD1 or TRBD2 (5 bases each). The germline gives CDR1 SNHLY, CDR2 FYNNEI. The CDR3 totals 13 residues. V lost 7 bases and J lost 4, with 14 bases in between. The CDR3 DNA reads as TGTGCCAGCACCCGAAGTGAGGGGTACGAGCAGTACTTC. Protein: CASTRSEGYEQYF.